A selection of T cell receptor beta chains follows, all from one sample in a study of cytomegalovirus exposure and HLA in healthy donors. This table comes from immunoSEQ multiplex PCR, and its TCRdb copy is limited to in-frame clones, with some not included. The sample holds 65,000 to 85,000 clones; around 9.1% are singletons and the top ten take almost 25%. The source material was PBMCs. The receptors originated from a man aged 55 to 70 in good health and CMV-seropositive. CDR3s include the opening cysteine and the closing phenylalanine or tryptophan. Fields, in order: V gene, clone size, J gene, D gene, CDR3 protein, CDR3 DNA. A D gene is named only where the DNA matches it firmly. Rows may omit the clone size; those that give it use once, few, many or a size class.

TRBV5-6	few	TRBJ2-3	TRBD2	CASSLLLAGGTDTQYF	TGTGCCAGCAGCTTGCTCCTAGCGGGAGGCACAGATACGCAGTATTTT
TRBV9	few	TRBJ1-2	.	CASTRSGYGYTF	TGTGCCAGCACGCGGTCCGGGTATGGCTACACCTTC
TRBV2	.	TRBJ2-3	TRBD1	CASSPDRDSTDTQYF	TGTGCCAGCAGCCCCGACAGGGATAGCACAGATACGCAGTATTTT
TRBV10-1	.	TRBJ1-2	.	CASSSGSANYGYTF	TGCGCCAGCAGTAGCGGGAGTGCTAACTATGGCTACACCTTC
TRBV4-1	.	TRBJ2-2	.	CASSQAGTSTGELFF	TGCGCCAGCAGCCAAGCAGGGACTTCCACCGGGGAGCTGTTTTTT
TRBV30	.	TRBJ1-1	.	CAWSTGNPTEAFF	TGTGCCTGGAGTACAGGGAATCCCACTGAAGCTTTCTTT
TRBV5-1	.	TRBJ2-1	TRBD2	CASSPGEGGMNEQFF	TGCGCCAGCAGCCCGGGAGAGGGAGGGATGAATGAGCAGTTCTTC
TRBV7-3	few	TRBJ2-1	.	CASSSSLALYNEQFF	TGTGCCAGCAGCTCTAGCCTTGCGCTCTACAATGAGCAGTTCTTC
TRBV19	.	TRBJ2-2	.	CASSIGQGHGELFF	TGTGCCAGTAGTATAGGGCAGGGCCACGGGGAGCTGTTTTTT
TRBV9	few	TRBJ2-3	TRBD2	CASSVGTSGGLVTDTQYF	TGTGCCAGCAGCGTCGGGACTAGCGGGGGGCTAGTCACAGATACGCAGTATTTT
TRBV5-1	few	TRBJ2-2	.	CASSLGHANTGELFF	TGCGCCAGCAGCTTGGGACACGCAAACACCGGGGAGCTGTTTTTT
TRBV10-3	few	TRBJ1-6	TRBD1	CATAETGGGNSPLHF	TGTGCCACGGCAGAGACAGGGGGCGGTAATTCACCCCTCCACTTT
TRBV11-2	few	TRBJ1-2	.	CASSQGTRYGYTF	TGTGCCAGCAGCCAAGGGACTCGATATGGCTACACCTTC
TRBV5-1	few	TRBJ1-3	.	CASGEGSGNTIYF	TGCGCCAGCGGGGAGGGCTCTGGAAACACCATATATTTT
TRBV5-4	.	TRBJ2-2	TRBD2	CASRTGLADTGELFF	TGTGCCAGCAGGACGGGACTAGCGGACACCGGGGAGCTGTTTTTT
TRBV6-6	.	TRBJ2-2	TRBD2	CAGRREATGELFF	TGTGCCGGTAGGCGGGAGGCAACCGGGGAGCTGTTTTTT
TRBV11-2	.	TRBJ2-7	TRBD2	CASSFERGTYEQYF	TGTGCCAGCAGCTTTGAGCGGGGGACCTACGAGCAGTACTTC
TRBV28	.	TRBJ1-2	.	CASSLNRNTGSRYGYTF	TGTGCCAGCAGTTTAAATAGGAATACAGGGTCTCGGTATGGCTACACCTTC
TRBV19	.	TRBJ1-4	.	CASSIRQADGEKLFF	TGTGCCAGTAGTATCCGGCAGGCCGACGGTGAAAAACTGTTTTTT
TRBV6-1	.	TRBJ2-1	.	CASSDRGWGNEQFF	TGTGCCAGCAGTGATCGGGGGTGGGGGAATGAGCAGTTCTTC
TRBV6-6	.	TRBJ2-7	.	CASSRGAQRSEQYF	TGTGCCAGCAGTCGGGGGGCCCAGAGGAGCGAGCAGTACTTC
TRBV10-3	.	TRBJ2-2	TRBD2	CAISESVSGGADGELFF	TGTGCCATCAGTGAGTCAGTTAGCGGGGGGGCCGACGGGGAGCTGTTTTTT
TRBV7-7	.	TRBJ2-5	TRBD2	CASSSGLAGDRQETQYF	TGTGCTAGCAGCAGCGGGTTAGCGGGAGATAGGCAAGAGACCCAGTACTTC
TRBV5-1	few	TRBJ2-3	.	CASSTVTVASTDTQYF	TGCGCCAGCAGCACTGTGACAGTGGCTAGCACAGATACGCAGTATTTT
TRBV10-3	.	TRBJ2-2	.	CATGSRDANTGELFF	TGTGCCACGGGGAGCAGAGACGCGAACACCGGGGAGCTGTTTTTT
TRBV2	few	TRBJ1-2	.	CASSVDGGDGYTF	TGTGCCAGCAGTGTGGACGGGGGGGATGGCTACACCTTC
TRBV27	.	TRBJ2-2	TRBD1	CASARGGNTGELFF	TGTGCCAGCGCCCGAGGGGGCAACACCGGGGAGCTGTTTTTT
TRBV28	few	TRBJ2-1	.	CASSSAWTRNKGGQFF	TGTGCCAGCAGCTCGGCCTGGACTAGGAATAAGGGGGGGCAGTTCTTC
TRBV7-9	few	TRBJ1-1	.	CASRGTLNTEAFF	TGTGCCAGCCGGGGGACCTTGAACACTGAAGCTTTCTTT
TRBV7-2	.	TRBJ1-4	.	CASSLAGGGRGNEKLFF	TGTGCCAGCAGCTTAGCGGGGGGGGGACGGGGTAATGAAAAACTGTTTTTT
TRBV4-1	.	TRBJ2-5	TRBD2	CASSQDSGGRAVGETQYF	TGCGCCAGCAGCCAAGATTCTGGCGGGAGGGCGGTGGGGGAGACCCAGTACTTC
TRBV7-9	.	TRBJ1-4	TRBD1	CASSSGQFNNEKLFF	TGTGCCAGCAGCTCGGGACAGTTTAATAATGAAAAACTGTTTTTT
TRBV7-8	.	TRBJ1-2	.	CASSLAPGVEGYTF	TGTGCCAGCAGCTTAGCGCCCGGGGTCGAGGGCTACACCTTC
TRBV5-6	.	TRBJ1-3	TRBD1	CASSLSRGLGNTIYF	TGTGCCAGCAGCTTGTCGAGGGGGCTAGGAAACACCATATATTTT
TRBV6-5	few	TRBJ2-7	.	CASTPGSSYEQYF	TGTGCCAGCACCCCGGGGAGCTCCTACGAGCAGTACTTC
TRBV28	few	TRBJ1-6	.	CASSRGSDYNSPLHF	TGTGCCAGCAGTAGGGGATCGGATTATAATTCACCCCTCCACTTT
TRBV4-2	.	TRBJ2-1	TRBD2	CASSQVLAGNEQFF	TGTGCCAGCAGCCAAGTACTAGCGGGCAATGAGCAGTTCTTC
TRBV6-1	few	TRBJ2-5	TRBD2	CASRGLAATQYF	TGTGCCAGCAGGGGACTAGCGGCGACCCAGTACTTC
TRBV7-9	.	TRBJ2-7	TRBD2	CASSSTGRGEVRYEQYF	TGTGCCAGCAGCTCCACCGGGAGGGGGGAGGTCCGATACGAGCAGTACTTC
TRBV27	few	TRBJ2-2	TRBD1	CASSMTGDVTGELFF	TGTGCCAGCAGTATGACAGGGGATGTCACCGGGGAGCTGTTTTTT
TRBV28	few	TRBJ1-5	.	CASSLVRGEQPQHF	TGTGCCAGCAGTTTGGTCCGGGGGGAGCAGCCCCAGCATTTT
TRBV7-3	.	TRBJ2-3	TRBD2	CASSRLAGGRTDTQYF	TGTGCCAGCAGCCGACTAGCGGGGGGGAGGACAGATACGCAGTATTTT
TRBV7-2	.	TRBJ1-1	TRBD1	CASSSSDRAVYTEAFF	TGTGCCAGCAGCAGCTCGGACAGGGCGGTGTACACTGAAGCTTTCTTT
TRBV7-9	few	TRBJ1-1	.	CASSFPKSSSLNTEAFF	TGTGCCAGCAGCTTCCCAAAATCGTCGAGTTTGAACACTGAAGCTTTCTTT
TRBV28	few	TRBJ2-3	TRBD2	CASTSLAGGKRTDTQYF	TGTGCCAGCACGTCGCTAGCGGGAGGAAAGCGAACAGATACGCAGTATTTT
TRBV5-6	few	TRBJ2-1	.	CASLWAGVNEQFF	TGTGCCAGCCTCTGGGCAGGGGTGAATGAGCAGTTCTTC
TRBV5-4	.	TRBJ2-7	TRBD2	CASSLRTSGTYEQYF	TGTGCCAGCAGCCTAAGGACTAGCGGTACCTACGAGCAGTACTTC
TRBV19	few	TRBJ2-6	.	CASSIQPQGLGANVLTF	TGTGCCAGTAGTATCCAGCCTCAGGGTCTTGGGGCCAACGTCCTGACTTTC
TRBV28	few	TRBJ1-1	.	CASSPRGGNTEAFF	TGTGCCAGCAGTCCAAGGGGTGGGAACACTGAAGCTTTCTTT
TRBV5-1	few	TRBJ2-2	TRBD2	CASSLRLATGELFF	TGCGCCAGCAGCCTCCGACTAGCCACCGGGGAGCTGTTTTTT
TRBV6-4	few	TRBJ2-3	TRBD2	CASSERTSGLGDTQYF	TGTGCCAGCAGTGAAAGGACTAGCGGGTTGGGAGATACGCAGTATTTT
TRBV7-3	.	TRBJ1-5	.	CASSTGLNQPQHF	TGTGCCAGCAGCACGGGTTTAAATCAGCCCCAGCATTTT